The 30 T cell receptor beta chains below come from one sample, sequenced in a study of T cell responses to AZD1222 COVID-19 vaccine. The data were produced by immunoSEQ multiplex PCR, yet TCRdb's version contains in-frame clones alone and is incomplete. The repertoire consists of some 170,000 clones, with 70% to 90% occurring once and the leading ten covering roughly 4.3%. This specimen consisted of peripheral blood, obtained 28 days after the second dose of the MenACWY control vaccine. Every receptor here comes from an adult who received the MenACWY meningococcal vaccine as a control.

V is TRBV7-3 and J is TRBJ2-7; D uncertain. V shed 2 bases and J shed 6 bases, with 8 bases lying between them. CDR1 is SGHTA, CDR2 FQGTGA, per germline. This CDR3 comprises 12 residues. In DNA form, the CDR3 reads TGTGCCAGCAGCTTAGTCCCTGGCGAGCAGTACTTC. As protein: CASSLVPGEQYF.

This clone was seen just once. This sequence joins TRBV20-1 and TRBJ1-2; D might be TRBD1 (6 bases). This CDR3 contains 11 residues. Germline V gives CDR1 DFQATT, CDR2 SNEGSKA (reference sequence). V gave up 4 bases and J gave up 9 bases, with 12 bases separating them. The CDR3 DNA reads TGCAGTGCTACACTCGACAGGAGCTACACCTTC. The encoded protein is CSATLDRSYTF.

The chain has TRBV19 and TRBJ2-7; no clear D gene. V was shortened by 6 bases and J by 1 base, with 19 bases between the two germline ends. From germline, CDR1 is LNHDA and CDR2 SQIVND (reference sequence). The CDR3 loop spans 16 amino acids. This CDR3 reads CASSPSLGFESYEQYF. CDR3 in DNA: TGTGCCAGTAGCCCATCCTTGGGGTTCGAGTCCTACGAGCAGTACTTC.

The chain joins TRBV10-3 to TRBJ2-7, with 10 bases matching TRBD2. Germline CDR1 and CDR2: ENHRY and SYGVKD. The trim removed 10 bases at V and 0 bases at J, leaving 12 bases unmatched. This CDR3 region has 16 residues. The CDR3 region has the DNA TGTGCCACTGCTAGCGGGAGAGGGGGCAGCTCCTACGAGCAGTACTTC. Translating it yields CATASGRGGSSYEQYF.

The chain carries TRBV7-9 and TRBJ2-7, with D hard to call. Germline assignment: CDR1 SEHNR and CDR2 FQNEAQ (reference sequence). The CDR3 spans 14 residues. V gave up 2 bases and J gave up 0 bases, with 8 bases separating them. The CDR3 loop is CASSLSATSYEQYF. CDR3 sequence (DNA): TGTGCCAGCAGCTTATCAGCGACCTCCTACGAGCAGTACTTC.

The chain carries TRBV7-9 and TRBJ2-5; tentative D call: TRBD1 (5 bases). CDR3 length equals 15 residues. Germline lookup yields CDR1 SEHNR and CDR2 FQNEAQ (reference sequence). V lost 6 bases and J 3 bases, leaving 17 bases between the germline ends. This CDR3 is CASRLNAGQKETQYF. CDR3 coding DNA: TGTGCCAGCAGGTTAAACGCAGGGCAGAAAGAGACCCAGTACTTC.

V gene TRBV29-1 combines with J gene TRBJ2-7; D remains ambiguous. Germline CDR1 is SQVTM and CDR2 is ANQGSEA. There are 13 residues in the CDR3. V gave up 7 bases and J gave up 4 bases, with 17 bases separating them. The CDR3 region has the DNA TGCAGCGCGACGGCCCCCCCCCTTTACGAGCAGTACTTC. Protein product: CSATAPPLYEQYF.

J is TRBJ1-6 and V is TRBV7-2; D gene unclear. The CDR3 extends over 15 amino acids. V lost 1 base, J lost 8 bases, and 12 bases lay in between. The germline gives CDR1 SGHTA, CDR2 FQGNSA. This CDR3 reads CASSLGAGLDSPLHF. DNA for the CDR3: TGTGCCAGCAGCTTAGGAGCGGGCTTGGATTCACCCCTCCACTTT.

The DNA for the CDR3 is TGTGCCAGCAGCGTCAGGGGTTCGCTAGAGACCCAGTACTTC. This sequence encodes CASSVRGSLETQYF. This chain uses TRBV9 with TRBJ2-5, with D tentatively TRBD1 (6 bases). This CDR3 is 14 amino acids long. Trimming pared 2 bases from V and 4 bases from J, leaving 12 bases between. Germline V CDR1 and CDR2: SGDLS, YYNGEE.

The chain links TRBV24-1 to TRBJ2-2, with 12 bases aligning to TRBD1. With 6 bases clipped from V and 5 bases from J, the junction kept 3 bases outside the gene matches. This CDR3 has 15 amino acids. CDR1 and CDR2 from the germline V gene are KGHDR and SFDVKD. CDR3 in DNA: TGTGCCACCAGTTTGGGACAGGGGGCGACCGGGGAGCTGTTTTTT. It yields the protein CATSLGQGATGELFF.

Only one count was recorded for this clone. The chain uses TRBV5-4 and TRBJ2-3, with TRBD2 matching 9 bases. The CDR3 sequence is 16 residues long. Trimming removed 4 bases from V and 2 bases from J; junction bases left unmatched: 8. In germline, CDR1 is SGHNT, CDR2 YYREEE (reference sequence). The CDR3 sequence: CASSIMTSGITDTQYF. As DNA, the CDR3 is TGTGCCAGCAGCATAATGACTAGCGGAATCACAGATACGCAGTATTTT.

The V and J genes are TRBV29-1 and TRBJ1-2, with no clear D. This CDR3 region has 12 residues. The germline gives CDR1 SQVTM, CDR2 ANQGSEA. V dropped 3 bases and J dropped 4 bases, with 9 bases sitting between them. CDR3 coding DNA: TGCAGCGTTGACCCAGGTCCCTATGGCTACACCTTC. Translation: CSVDPGPYGYTF. The whole variable domain, remainder taken from reference TRBV29-1 and TRBJ1-2, is SAVISQKPSRDICQRGTSLTIQCQVDSQVTMMFWYRQQPGQSLTLIATANQGSEATYESGFVIDKFPISRPNLTFSTLTVSNMSPEDSSIYLCSVDPGPYGYTFGSGTRLTVV.

The chain combines TRBV7-9 with TRBJ1-1; possibly TRBD1 for D (5 bases). Trimming shortened V by 5 bases and J by 0 bases, and 16 bases separated the two germline ends. The germline CDR1 and CDR2 sequences are SEHNR and FQNEAQ (reference sequence). The length of the CDR3 is 16 residues. CDR3 sequence reads: CASSAILQAVNTEAFF. CDR3 bases: TGTGCCAGCAGCGCCATACTACAGGCCGTGAACACTGAAGCTTTCTTT. The full variable domain, in which reference TRBV7-9 and TRBJ1-1 provide the parts outside the CDR3, is DTGVSQNPRHKITKRGQNVTFRCDPISEHNRLYWYRQTLGQGPEFLTYFQNEAQLEKSRLLSDRFSAERPKGSFSTLEIQRTEQGDSAMYLCASSAILQAVNTEAFFGQGTRLTVV.

The chain is built from TRBV6-5 and TRBJ1-1, with 9 bases aligning to TRBD1. In germline, CDR1 is MNHEY, CDR2 SVGAGI. V shed 4 bases, J shed 3 bases, and the junction held 3 bases outside the gene matches. This CDR3 has 14 amino acids. The chain's CDR3 is CASSSGQGYTEAFF. The DNA for the CDR3 is TGTGCCAGCAGTTCGGGACAGGGCTACACTGAAGCTTTCTTT.

The genes are TRBV7-8 and TRBJ2-7; D is ambiguous. Trimming stripped 3 bases from V and 3 bases from J, with 15 bases between. The CDR3 is made up of 15 amino acids. In germline, CDR1 is SGHVS, CDR2 FQNEAQ. The CDR3 loop reads CASSLTESLHYEQYF. The DNA of the CDR3 is TGTGCCAGCAGCTTGACGGAAAGCCTTCACTACGAGCAGTACTTC.

The chain uses TRBV14 and TRBJ1-1, with D uncertain. In germline, CDR1 is SGHDN, CDR2 FVKESK. CDR3 size: 14 residues. V lost 2 bases and J 0 bases, leaving 7 bases between the germline ends. The CDR3 DNA sequence: TGTGCCAGCAGCCAACAGGTCATGAACACTGAAGCTTTCTTT. It yields the protein CASSQQVMNTEAFF.

The chain couples TRBV11-3 to TRBJ2-1; tentative D call: TRBD2 (7 bases). This CDR3 spans 15 amino acids. V dropped 7 bases and J dropped 1 base, with 14 bases sitting between them. Germline-derived CDR1 and CDR2 are SGHNT and YENEEA. This CDR3 reads CASTLGGGSYNEQFF. The DNA of the CDR3 is TGTGCCAGCACCCTAGGGGGGGGTTCCTACAATGAGCAGTTCTTC. The complete variable domain, with remaining parts taken from reference TRBV11-3 and TRBJ2-1, reads EAGVVQSPRYKIIEKKQPVAFWCNPISGHNTLYWYLQNLGQGPELLIRYENEEAVDDSQLPKDRFSAERLKGVDSTLKIQPAELGDSAVYLCASTLGGGSYNEQFFGPGTRLTVL.

V gene TRBV24-1 combines with J gene TRBJ2-1; D is possibly TRBD1 (6 bases). V lost 0 bases, J lost 6 bases, and 8 bases lay in between. This CDR3 comprises 14 residues. Germline V gene lookup returns CDR1 KGHDR and CDR2 SFDVKD. CDR3 DNA sequence: TGTGCCACCAGTGATTTGGGCAGGGGCAATGAGCAGTTCTTC. Amino acid sequence: CATSDLGRGNEQFF.

This chain uses TRBV4-3 with TRBJ1-2; D may be TRBD1 (6 bases). The CDR3 length is 18 residues. CDR1 is LGHNA, CDR2 YSLEER, per germline. V was clipped by 4 bases and J by 6 bases, with 27 bases between them. CDR3 sequence (DNA): TGCGCCAGCAGCCGCCTTGGGGGGGGGCTGCCATGGGGCGATGGCTACACCTTC. It codes for CASSRLGGGLPWGDGYTF.

This rearrangement joins TRBV6-2 or TRBV6-3 to TRBJ1-5, with TRBD1 matching over 9 bases. From germline, CDR1 is MNHEY and CDR2 SVGEGT. This CDR3 contains 14 residues. J was trimmed by 4 bases and V by 5 bases; bases with no gene match: 3. The CDR3 reads CASSTGTGNQPQHF. The CDR3 DNA is TGTGCCAGCAGTACCGGGACAGGGAATCAGCCCCAGCATTTT.

V and J are TRBV18 and TRBJ1-5; no reliable D call. CDR1 is KGHSH, CDR2 LQKENI, per germline. Trimming pared 5 bases from V and 5 bases from J, leaving 10 bases between. This CDR3 region has 13 residues. CDR3 nucleotides: TGTGCCAGCTCAGACCACGAGGATCAGCCCCAGCATTTT. Encoded protein: CASSDHEDQPQHF.

This sequence joins TRBV7-2 and TRBJ2-7, with TRBD2 as a possible D gene (5 bases). Germline-derived CDR1 and CDR2 are SGHTA and FQGNSA. The CDR3 has 14 amino acids. V lost 0 bases and J lost 3, with 9 bases in between. The CDR3: CASSLARGYYEQYF. In DNA form, the CDR3 reads TGTGCCAGCAGCTTAGCGCGAGGGTACTACGAGCAGTACTTC.

The rearrangement links TRBV5-6 to TRBJ2-7; no clear D. This CDR3 has 15 amino acids. The V end lost 4 bases, the J end lost 3 bases, and 17 bases lay between the germline ends. In germline, CDR1 is SGHDT, CDR2 YYEEEE. The CDR3 protein is CASSPAHGVDYEQYF. CDR3 nucleotide sequence: TGTGCCAGCAGCCCTGCTCACGGCGTTGACTACGAGCAGTACTTC.

The J gene is TRBJ2-2, the V gene TRBV3-1 (or the pseudogene TRBV3-2), with 9 nucleotides matching TRBD1. From germline, CDR1 is LGHDT and CDR2 YNNKEL (reference sequence). J was trimmed by 3 bases and V by 3 bases; bases with no gene match: 8. The CDR3 runs to 17 residues. The CDR3 sequence is CASSQTGGRSDTGELFF. The CDR3 DNA is TGTGCCAGCAGCCAGACAGGGGGAAGGTCGGACACCGGGGAGCTGTTTTTT.

The chain is built from TRBV24-1 and TRBJ2-5, with TRBD2 identical over 7 bases. Germline CDR1 KGHDR, CDR2 SFDVKD. The CDR3 has 15 residues. With 2 bases clipped from V and 4 bases from J, the junction kept 6 bases outside the gene matches. DNA for the CDR3: TGTGCCACCAGTGATTGGGGGGGAGTCGGAGAGACCCAGTACTTC. Encoded protein: CATSDWGGVGETQYF.

This clone was detected a few times. The chain recombines TRBV25-1 with TRBJ1-2; 7 nucleotides align to TRBD1. This CDR3 has 18 residues. In germline, CDR1 is MGHDK, CDR2 SYGVNS. The junction had 18 bases not matched to a gene; V was cut back by 4 bases and J by 4 bases. Here the CDR3 DNA reads TGTGCCAGCAGTGGCTTACAGGGGAGAGAGGCATCAAGCTATGGCTACACCTTC. It encodes CASSGLQGREASSYGYTF.

The CDR3: CASSRTSGAEEQYF. The CDR3, as DNA: TGTGCCAGCAGTAGGACTAGCGGAGCCGAAGAGCAGTACTTC. The chain is built from TRBV28 and TRBJ2-7; TRBD2 agrees at 10 bases. Germline V gene data show CDR1 as MDHEN and CDR2 as SYDVKM. The CDR3 runs to 14 residues. With 5 bases clipped from V and 7 bases from J, the junction kept 8 bases outside the gene matches.

V gene TRBV5-1 combines with J gene TRBJ1-2; D gene unclear. Germline loops: CDR1 SGHRS, CDR2 YFSETQ. Trimming took 4 bases from V and 4 from J, leaving 17 bases between them. CDR3 length equals 15 residues. The CDR3 DNA reads TGCGCCAGCAGCACGGACCCCGGAGTAGGCTATGGCTACACCTTC. Residues: CASSTDPGVGYGYTF. Based on the CDR3 plus reference TRBV5-1 and TRBJ1-2, the full variable domain is KAGVTQTPRYLIKTRGQQVTLSCSPISGHRSVSWYQQTPGQGLQFLFEYFSETQRNKGNFPGRFSGRQFSNSRSEMNVSTLELGDSALYLCASSTDPGVGYGYTFGSGTRLTVV.

V and J are TRBV7-6 and TRBJ2-2; 11 bases map to TRBD2. The germline V gene has CDR1 SGHVS and CDR2 FNYEAQ. The CDR3 is 18 residues long. Unmatched junction bases numbered 8, after V lost 4 bases and J lost 1 base. CDR3 residues: CASSSATSGSLNTGELFF. The CDR3 DNA reads as TGTGCCAGCAGCTCCGCAACTAGCGGGAGCTTGAACACCGGGGAGCTGTTTTTT.

The V call is TRBV12-3 or TRBV12-4, the J call TRBJ1-4, with D perhaps matching TRBD1 (5 bases). Trimming cost V 3 bases and J 8 bases, with 10 bases left between them. CDR3 length: 13 residues. The CDR3 DNA sequence: TGTGCCAGCAGTTTTGGGAAGGGGGAAAAACTGTTTTTT. Translation: CASSFGKGEKLFF.